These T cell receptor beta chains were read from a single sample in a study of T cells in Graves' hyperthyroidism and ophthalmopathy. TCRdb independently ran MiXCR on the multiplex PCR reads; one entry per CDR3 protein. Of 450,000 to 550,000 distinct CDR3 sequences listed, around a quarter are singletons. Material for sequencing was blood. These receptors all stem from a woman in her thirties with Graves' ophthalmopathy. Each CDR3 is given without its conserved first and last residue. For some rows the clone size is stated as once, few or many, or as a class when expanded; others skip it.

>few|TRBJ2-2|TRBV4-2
ASSQASGTDTGELF
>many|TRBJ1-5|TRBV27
ASSLDKVNQPQH
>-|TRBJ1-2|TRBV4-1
ASSRAGAGYT
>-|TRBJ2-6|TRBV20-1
SAGQANSGANVLT
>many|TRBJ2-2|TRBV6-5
ASSQGGGPNTGELF
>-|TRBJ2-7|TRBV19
ASSMLVTSGSDEQY
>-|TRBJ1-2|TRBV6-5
ASSYLDRGPGYT
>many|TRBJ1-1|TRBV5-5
ASSSQEMGTEAF
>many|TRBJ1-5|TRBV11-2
ASSLNTYQPQH
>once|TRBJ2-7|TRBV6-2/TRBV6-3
ASRCGQARAYEQY
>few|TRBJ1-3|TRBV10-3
AISRGDTIY
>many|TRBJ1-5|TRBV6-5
ASSYRGSREPQH
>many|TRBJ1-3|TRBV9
ASSPGDYGNTIY
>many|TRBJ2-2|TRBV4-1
ASSQLAGGRYTGELF
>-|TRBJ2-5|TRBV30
AWTTRASGFRETQY
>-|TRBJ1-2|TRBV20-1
SANDHRSGYT
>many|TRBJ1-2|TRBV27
ASTTEGDRGYT
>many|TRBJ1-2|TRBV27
ASSPEPRYGYT
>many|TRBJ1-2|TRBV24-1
ATSDLPGGGYGYT
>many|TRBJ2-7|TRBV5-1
ASSLGQGQRNEQY
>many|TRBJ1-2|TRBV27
ASSPQRFYGYT
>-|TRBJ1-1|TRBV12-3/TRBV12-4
ASSPQGATTEAF
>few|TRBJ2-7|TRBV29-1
SVELAGGPHYEQY
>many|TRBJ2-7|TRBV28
ASSFVIGGYTYEQY
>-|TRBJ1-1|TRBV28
ASSELLGGGTEAF
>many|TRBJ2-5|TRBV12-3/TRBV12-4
ASRGLAGGYQETQY
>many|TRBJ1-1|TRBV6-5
ASSYPAENTEAF
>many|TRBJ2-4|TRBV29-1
SVLLTGKDIQY
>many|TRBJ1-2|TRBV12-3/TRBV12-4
ASSETGAIYGYT
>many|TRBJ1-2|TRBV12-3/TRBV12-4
ASSPTGQGGYT
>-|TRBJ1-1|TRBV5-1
ASSLSPRSNTEAF
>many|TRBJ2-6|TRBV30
AGLRVAGANVLT
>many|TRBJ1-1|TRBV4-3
ASSQDQVNTEAF
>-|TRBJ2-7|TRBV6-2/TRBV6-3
ASLSQGSEQY
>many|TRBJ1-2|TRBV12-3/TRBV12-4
ASSYRGRGPTYT